The clone carrying this T cell receptor (beta chain) was seen repeatedly, ten times or more. Per the germline V gene, CDR1 is SGHVS and CDR2 is FQNEAQ. The junction had 2 bases not matched to a gene; V was cut back by 0 bases and J by 0 bases. This CDR3 region has 15 residues. The time point is: newly diagnosed GD, antithyroid drugs for less than 3 months. The TCR library was made from RNA extracted from PBMCs. Investigators prepared the TCR beta libraries by applying iRepertoire HTBI primers and Arm-PCR of CDR3 regions. TCRdb reprocessed the multiplex PCR reads via MiXCR and lists one record per CDR3 protein. The data show 420,000 or so distinct CDR3 sequences, 16% seen once. These data are taken from a study of regulatory T cells in long-lasting Graves disease. The sample was also linked to a second study, of T cells in Graves' hyperthyroidism and ophthalmopathy.

This chain uses TRBV7-8 with TRBJ2-7, with 7 bases identical to TRBD2. This TCR derives from a young woman with Graves disease. Specimen: peripheral blood mononuclear cells (PBMCs), collected at new diagnosis, from a patient treated with antithyroid drugs. CDR3: CASSLASGLSYEQYF. CDR3 sequence (DNA): TGTGCCAGCAGCTTAGCTAGCGGGCTCTCCTACGAGCAGTACTTC.